This T cell receptor beta chain was recovered during a study of T cell repertoires in ileal Crohn's disease. About the study: Median disease duration was approximately eight years; 35% smoked at surgery. About half of patients got postoperative therapy: about ten thiopurines, around 20 anti-TNF.

The table came from immunoSEQ multiplex PCR; TCRdb's copy has only in-frame clones and leaves some out. The sample contains several thousand clones, just over 90% of which appear only once. This CDR3 is 15 amino acids long. V shed 3 bases, J shed 0 bases, and the junction held 5 bases outside the gene matches. CDR1 and CDR2 (germline): LNHDA, SQIVND (reference sequence). The chain employs TRBV19 and TRBJ2-7; 7 nucleotides line up with TRBD1. Input material: ileal tissue. The receptor was isolated from an adult with Crohn's disease. CDR3 nucleotides: TGTGCCAGTAGTATCCGGGACAGCATCTCCTACGAGCAGTACTTC. Its translation: CASSIRDSISYEQYF.